One and the same sample provided the 29 T cell receptor beta chains below, sequenced in a study of CD4 T cells in relation to SARS-CoV-2 and coronaviruses. Unexposed donor CD4+ T cells date from about 2011-2019, before the COVID-19 pandemic. After 10 to 11 days of culture, CD4+ T cells were isolated. Sequencing was performed with immunoSEQ multiplex PCR; in TCRdb, only in-frame clones are kept and a portion is missing. This sample carries 20,000 to 25,000 clones, 74% of them seen once, and the ten largest clones take around 12%. Which antigens these TCRs recognize remains unknown. Sequencing input: CD4+ T cells from PBMCs, cultured in vitro. The origin of the receptors is a human donor in good health.

This clone occurred once. Mismatch with germline at one junction end may stem from a read error. This chain joins TRBV12-5 and TRBJ1-3; D is undetermined. The CDR3 is 13 residues long. Germline CDR1 LGHNT, CDR2 FRNRAP. The CDR3 loop reads CASCFHSGNTIYF. CDR3 nucleotides: TGTGCTAGTTGTTTCCACTCTGGAAACACCATATATTTT.

V and J are TRBV30 and TRBJ1-5; D is ambiguous. This CDR3 is built from 16 residues. V lost 2 bases and J lost 0, with 14 bases in between. In germline, CDR1 is GTSNPN, CDR2 SVGIG (reference sequence). The CDR3 bases are TGTGCCTGGAGTTCCACCCGCGTGTATAGCAATCAGCCCCAGCATTTT. Translated: CAWSSTRVYSNQPQHF.

The rearrangement uses TRBV5-1 and TRBJ2-7, with D tentatively TRBD1 (5 bases). CDR3 length: 13 amino acids. Looked up from germline, CDR1 is SGHRS and CDR2 is YFSETQ. The germline V and J ends were trimmed by 0 bases and 11 bases, with 15 bases remaining between them. The CDR3 spells CASSLGGDPREYF. The CDR3 DNA follows: TGCGCCAGCAGCTTGGGGGGCGATCCCAGGGAGTACTTC.

The CDR3 protein is CASSVGLAGGHNEQFF. CDR3 in DNA: TGTGCCAGCAGCGTAGGACTAGCGGGAGGACACAATGAGCAGTTCTTC. This chain connects TRBV9 to TRBJ2-1, with 13 bases aligning to TRBD2. Germline-derived CDR1 and CDR2 are SGDLS and YYNGEE. This CDR3 contains 16 residues. V was clipped by 0 bases and J by 5 bases; unmatched bases: 2.

This clone came up once. The CDR3, as DNA: TGTGCCAGTACTCCAGCTGGAGTACAAGAGACCCAGTACTTC. Translated: CASTPAGVQETQYF. V is TRBV19 and J is TRBJ2-5, with D uncertain. V lost 7 bases, J lost 2 bases, and 14 bases lay in between. The germline CDR1 and CDR2 sequences are LNHDA and SQIVND (reference sequence). The CDR3 has 14 residues. The full variable domain, with the rest looked up from reference TRBV19 and TRBJ2-5, is DGGITQSPKYLFRKEGQNVTLSCEQNLNHDAMYWYRQDPGQGLRLIYYSQIVNDFQKGDIAEGYSVSREKKESFPLTVTSAQKNPTAFYLCASTPAGVQETQYFGPGTRLLVL.

This clone has a handful of counts. The chain carries TRBV3-1 (or the pseudogene TRBV3-2) and TRBJ1-2, with D unresolved. CDR1 LGHDT and CDR2 YNNKEL come from the germline V gene (reference sequence). The CDR3 is made up of 13 amino acids. Deletions cut 1 base from V and 8 bases from J, with 11 bases between. CDR3 region: CASSQVELSGYTF. The CDR3 DNA is TGTGCCAGCAGCCAAGTTGAGCTCAGCGGCTACACCTTC.

The chain recombines TRBV18 with TRBJ2-5, with 8 bases identical to TRBD1. This CDR3 contains 15 residues. Trimming removed 3 bases from V and 5 bases from J; junction bases left unmatched: 8. CDR1 and CDR2 (germline): KGHSH, LQKENI. The CDR3 here is CASSPPGQGWETQYF. The CDR3 coding sequence is TGTGCCAGCTCACCTCCTGGACAGGGCTGGGAGACCCAGTACTTC.

The chain couples TRBV19 to TRBJ2-7; perhaps TRBD1 as D (6 bases). Germline V gene lookup returns CDR1 LNHDA and CDR2 SQIVND (reference sequence). With 9 bases removed from V and 2 bases from J, the gap between germline ends came to 14 bases. This CDR3 is 13 amino acids long. DNA for the CDR3: TGTGCCAGCAGGGGTCCCAGCCCCTACGAGCAGTACTTC. Encoded protein: CASRGPSPYEQYF.

The genes are TRBV7-9 and TRBJ1-1, with D tentatively TRBD1 (5 bases). The CDR3 runs to 13 residues. V lost 6 bases to trimming and J lost 4 bases, with 12 bases between them. Germline assignment: CDR1 SEHNR and CDR2 FQNEAQ (reference sequence). CDR3 DNA: TGTGCCAGCAGTGCGAGGGGTGTCACTGAAGCTTTCTTT. Protein sequence: CASSARGVTEAFF.

The chain couples TRBV10-1 to TRBJ2-7; possibly TRBD1 for D (6 bases). Germline V gene sequence: CDR1 WNHNN, CDR2 SYGVQD (reference sequence). Between the trimmed V and J ends, which lost 2 bases and 0 bases, there was a span of 8 bases. The CDR3 consists of 14 residues. CDR3 DNA: TGCGCCAGCAGTGAGGCAGGGGCCTCCTACGAGCAGTACTTC. This codes for CASSEAGASYEQYF.

The table lists this clone with a few counts. This sequence joins TRBV4-1 and TRBJ1-2; 9 bases match TRBD1. The germline V gene has CDR1 MGHRA and CDR2 YSYEKL. The length of the CDR3 is 15 residues. The junction had 4 bases not matched to a gene; V was cut back by 0 bases and J by 5 bases. The CDR3 region is CASSQDMGQGYGYTF. As DNA, the CDR3 is TGCGCCAGCAGCCAAGATATGGGACAGGGATATGGCTACACCTTC.

This clone has a single count. V is TRBV4-1 and J is TRBJ2-3; 9 bases are a match to TRBD2. Looked up from germline, CDR1 is MGHRA and CDR2 is YSYEKL. V was pared by 3 bases and J by 2 bases, with 15 bases of the junction left unmatched. The CDR3 covers 19 residues. Here the CDR3 DNA reads TGCGCCAGCAGCCACTGGGTATCCGGGACTAGCAGAGACACAGATACGCAGTATTTT. Amino acids: CASSHWVSGTSRDTDTQYF.

The rearrangement joins TRBV3-1 (or the pseudogene TRBV3-2) to TRBJ2-5; D gene uncertain. V lost 6 bases to trimming and J lost 4 bases, with 18 bases between them. This CDR3 region has 15 residues. Germline-derived CDR1 and CDR2 are LGHDT and YNNKEL (reference sequence). In DNA form, the CDR3 reads TGTGCCAGCAGTCCCGAGACTTTATTAGTAGAGACCCAGTACTTC. Protein: CASSPETLLVETQYF.

This chain links TRBV15 with TRBJ2-5, with 7 nucleotides matching TRBD1. CDR3 length: 14 amino acids. V trimming: 6 bases; J trimming: 5 bases; junction bases outside the gene matches: 9. The germline gives CDR1 LNHNV, CDR2 YYDKDF (reference sequence). CDR3 region: CATSQGGRDETQYF. Written as DNA, the CDR3 is TGTGCCACCAGTCAAGGGGGCAGGGACGAGACCCAGTACTTC.

The CDR3 nucleotides read TGTGCCAGCAGTTCCCGGACCGGGGAGCTGTTTTTT. Protein product: CASSSRTGELFF. This chain joins TRBV12-3 or TRBV12-4 and TRBJ2-2; unclear D gene. V lost 4 bases, J lost 5 bases, and 5 bases lay in between. This CDR3 comprises 12 residues.

This chain uses TRBV7-2 with TRBJ2-3; TRBD1 aligns across 7 bases. Losses at the gene ends were 5 bases for V and 3 bases for J; bases not matched to a gene: 8. Germline lookup yields CDR1 SGHTA and CDR2 FQGNSA. The CDR3 extends over 15 amino acids. CDR3 residues: CASSPSPGQTDTQYF. The DNA of the CDR3 is TGTGCCAGCAGCCCAAGTCCGGGACAGACAGATACGCAGTATTTT. The full variable domain, in which reference TRBV7-2 and TRBJ2-3 provide the parts outside the CDR3, is GAGVSQSPSNKVTEKGKDVELRCDPISGHTALYWYRQSLGQGLEFLIYFQGNSAPDKSGLPSDRFSAERTGGSVSTLTIQRTQQEDSAVYLCASSPSPGQTDTQYFGPGTRLTVL.

This chain uses TRBV11-3 with TRBJ1-1; D gene uncertain. The germline CDR1 and CDR2 sequences are SGHNT and YENEEA. V lost 3 bases to trimming and J lost 1 base, with 12 bases between them. The CDR3 extends over 15 amino acids. CDR3: CASSLDGNQNTEAFF. The DNA for the CDR3 is TGTGCCAGCAGCTTGGACGGGAATCAGAACACTGAAGCTTTCTTT. The variable domain in full, completed from reference TRBV11-3 and TRBJ1-1, reads EAGVVQSPRYKIIEKKQPVAFWCNPISGHNTLYWYLQNLGQGPELLIRYENEEAVDDSQLPKDRFSAERLKGVDSTLKIQPAELGDSAVYLCASSLDGNQNTEAFFGQGTRLTVV.

The J gene is TRBJ2-1, the V gene TRBV6-5; D is uncertain. CDR3 size: 14 residues. V lost 5 bases and J 7 bases, leaving 15 bases between the germline ends. Per the germline V gene, CDR1 is MNHEY and CDR2 is SVGAGI. CDR3 coding DNA: TGTGCCAGCAGTATCGGGTGGATTGGGAATGAGCAGTTCTTC. Its protein is CASSIGWIGNEQFF.

The chain combines TRBV3-1 (or the pseudogene TRBV3-2) with TRBJ1-5; no firm D call. The CDR3 loop spans 13 amino acids. From germline, CDR1 is LGHDT and CDR2 YNNKEL (reference sequence). The V end lost 4 bases, the J end lost 6 bases, and 10 bases lay between the germline ends. CDR3 in DNA: TGTGCCAGCAGCCCTTCCCCCCCTCAGCCCCAGCATTTT. The encoded protein is CASSPSPPQPQHF.

The genes are TRBV5-6 and TRBJ2-5; TRBD2 aligns across 10 bases. The CDR3 has 15 amino acids. Germline loops: CDR1 SGHDT, CDR2 YYEEEE. The V gene end was trimmed by 4 bases and the J gene end by 5 bases; junction bases not matched to a gene: 8. The CDR3 reads CASSRVAGGGETQYF. The DNA for the CDR3 is TGTGCCAGCAGCAGAGTAGCGGGAGGAGGGGAGACCCAGTACTTC.

The CDR3 DNA reads TGTGCCAGCAGTGATGGTTGGACACAGAGCTCCTACGAGCAGTACTTC. This gives the protein CASSDGWTQSSYEQYF. The rearrangement links TRBV6-1 to TRBJ2-7, with a tentative D call TRBD1 (5 bases). The CDR3 extends over 16 amino acids. The V end was cut by 3 bases, the J end by 0 bases, with 15 bases between. Germline CDR1 and CDR2: MNHNS and SASEGT.

In DNA form, the CDR3 reads TGTGCCAGCAGTCCGAGCACCACTTTTTGGGACAGGAGCTCCTACGAGCAGTACTTC. This encodes CASSPSTTFWDRSSYEQYF. The genes are TRBV27 and TRBJ2-7, with TRBD1 matching 8 bases. Germline V CDR1 and CDR2: MNHEY, SMNVEV (reference sequence). The junction had 18 bases not matched to a gene; V was cut back by 5 bases and J by 0 bases. The CDR3 length is 19 residues.

The V and J genes are TRBV12-3 or TRBV12-4 and TRBJ1-4, with TRBD1 as a possible D gene (6 bases). Between the trimmed V and J ends, which lost 8 bases and 8 bases, there was a span of 15 bases. This CDR3 has 13 residues. In DNA form, the CDR3 reads TGTGCCAGCTCCCTGGGGGGCTGGGAAAAACTGTTTTTT. It encodes CASSLGGWEKLFF.

The V gene is TRBV2, the J gene TRBJ2-1; 9 bases are a match to TRBD2. After removal of 5 bases from V and 7 bases from J, the junction contained 12 bases not matched to a gene. CDR1 is SNHLY, CDR2 FYNNEI, per germline. The CDR3 is made up of 16 amino acids. CDR3: CASSPDYAGGSNEQFF. The CDR3 DNA sequence: TGTGCCAGCAGTCCCGACTATGCGGGAGGGAGTAATGAGCAGTTCTTC.

The V and J genes are TRBV4-1 and TRBJ1-1; D is uncertain. Germline values: CDR1 MGHRA, CDR2 YSYEKL. This CDR3 has 17 residues. Trimming pared 3 bases from V and 0 bases from J, leaving 17 bases between. The CDR3 is CASSQSVGSQMNTEAFF. In DNA, the CDR3 is TGCGCCAGCAGCCAGTCCGTGGGAAGTCAAATGAACACTGAAGCTTTCTTT.

The rearrangement uses TRBV14 and TRBJ2-5; 11 bases fit TRBD2. This CDR3 contains 17 residues. Germline values: CDR1 SGHDN, CDR2 FVKESK. V trimming: 1 base; J trimming: 1 base; junction bases outside the gene matches: 5. The CDR3 reads CASSQGTSGPRQETQYF. Here the CDR3 DNA reads TGTGCCAGCAGCCAAGGGACTAGCGGGCCGCGCCAAGAGACCCAGTACTTC.

The J gene is TRBJ1-6, the V gene TRBV7-9; D is perhaps TRBD1 (5 bases). The CDR3 spans 15 residues. Between the trimmed V and J ends, which lost 1 base and 10 bases, there was a span of 14 bases. In germline, CDR1 is SEHNR, CDR2 FQNEAQ (reference sequence). The CDR3 loop reads CASSLGRQGNSPLHF. Here the CDR3 DNA reads TGTGCCAGCAGCTTAGGAAGGCAGGGAAACTCACCCCTCCACTTT.

The chain is built from TRBV24-1 and TRBJ1-1, with a possible D match to TRBD1 (5 bases). Germline lookup yields CDR1 KGHDR and CDR2 SFDVKD. The V end was cut by 8 bases, the J end by 3 bases, with 15 bases between. CDR3 length: 14 residues. CDR3 sequence reads: CATKPGGFDTEAFF. The CDR3 nucleotides read TGTGCCACCAAACCCGGGGGGTTCGACACTGAAGCTTTCTTT.

The chain joins TRBV19 to TRBJ1-5; 8 positions agree with TRBD1. The CDR3 runs to 15 residues. V shed 8 bases and J 0 bases; nucleotides not matched to a gene: 6. The V gene's germline CDR1 is LNHDA and CDR2 SQIVND (reference sequence). The DNA for the CDR3 is TGTGCCAGTCGGGGGACAGGCGTTAGCAATCAGCCCCAGCATTTT. Its translation: CASRGTGVSNQPQHF.